This T cell receptor (beta chain) was sequenced for a study of blood T cell repertoires in COVID-19. The table came from immunoSEQ multiplex PCR; TCRdb's copy has only in-frame clones and leaves some out. Of more than 140,000 clones listed, 65% to 90% were seen once; the top ten hold about 7.8%. The TCR sequence derives from a woman aged 50 to 60 in a cohort sampled during active or convalescent COVID-19. The sequenced sample was peripheral blood.

The DNA of the CDR3 is TGTGCCAGCAGTGAAGTTGCAGGGGCGCAAGGATCCCTCCACTTT. This sequence encodes CASSEVAGAQGSLHF. The chain carries TRBV2 and TRBJ1-6; a weak D match, TRBD1 (6 bases). The ends were cut back, 1 base at V and 14 bases at J, with 18 bases in the middle. Germline values: CDR1 SNHLY, CDR2 FYNNEI. This CDR3 comprises 15 residues.